The 19 T cell receptor beta chains below all came from one sample that was sequenced in a study of beta chain features in type 1 diabetes. Since all of the isolated RNA was reverse transcribed, expressed TCRB transcripts were what got sequenced. The protocol was immunoSEQ multiplex PCR, while the TCRdb copy is restricted to in-frame clones and leaves out a portion. The data hold roughly 140,000 clones, with 6.5% to 8.5% observed a single time. The sample was central memory CD4+ T cells from blood. The source of these receptors is a woman younger than 45 in good health.

The chain couples TRBV28 to TRBJ2-1; possibly TRBD2 for D (6 bases). Per germline, CDR1 MDHEN and CDR2 SYDVKM. Trimming took 6 bases from V and 0 from J, leaving 12 bases between them. The length of the CDR3 is 15 residues. CDR3 in amino acids: CASSSTGSSYNEQFF. The CDR3 DNA is TGTGCCAGCAGCTCTACCGGGAGCTCCTACAATGAGCAGTTCTTC.

This chain joins TRBV28 and TRBJ1-5; the D gene is possibly TRBD1 (5 bases). This CDR3 region has 15 residues. Trimming took 7 bases from V and 3 from J, leaving 16 bases between them. The germline CDR1 and CDR2 sequences are MDHEN and SYDVKM. The CDR3 bases are TGTGCCAGCATGAGCAGGGTGATCGACAATCAGCCCCAGCATTTT. It encodes CASMSRVIDNQPQHF.

This clone appeared a few times. The rearrangement links TRBV18 to TRBJ2-5, with a weak D call TRBD1 (6 bases). This CDR3 has 14 residues. Germline CDR1 reads KGHSH; CDR2 reads LQKENI. With 5 bases removed from V and 0 bases from J, the gap between germline ends came to 10 bases. The CDR3 is CASSTGTYQETQYF. DNA of the CDR3: TGTGCCAGCTCAACCGGGACATACCAAGAGACCCAGTACTTC.

This clone occurred a few times. CDR3 in DNA: TGTGCCAGCAGGGTACAGGAGAATGAGCAGTTCTTC. Its protein product is CASRVQENEQFF. The V gene is TRBV6-5, the J gene TRBJ2-1, with a weak D call TRBD1 (5 bases). The CDR3 length is 12 residues. The V and J ends lost 6 bases and 7 bases respectively, with 10 bases between them. Per the germline V gene, CDR1 is MNHEY and CDR2 is SVGAGI.

V is TRBV5-8 and J is TRBJ1-1; 11 bases are shared with TRBD1. Trimming cost V 0 bases and J 3 bases; bases outside gene matches: 1. The CDR3 totals 15 residues. Per germline, CDR1 SGHTS and CDR2 YDEGEE. CDR3 sequence: CASSLGDRGYTEAFF. Written as DNA, the CDR3 is TGTGCCAGCAGCTTGGGGGACAGGGGGTACACTGAAGCTTTCTTT.

This clone showed up many times. V gene TRBV30 combines with J gene TRBJ2-3; 8 bases map to TRBD1. There are 14 residues in the CDR3. From germline, CDR1 is GTSNPN and CDR2 SVGIG (reference sequence). J gave up 3 bases and V 5 bases, and 7 bases lay outside the gene matches. Written as DNA, the CDR3 is TGTGCCTGGGGACAGGGAGGAGGGACAGATACGCAGTATTTT. Its protein product is CAWGQGGGTDTQYF.

The chain recombines TRBV7-3 with TRBJ2-5; 12 positions agree with TRBD1. Germline CDR1 is SGHTA and CDR2 is FQGTGA. This CDR3 spans 16 amino acids. V shed 0 bases and J 5 bases; nucleotides not matched to a gene: 4. The CDR3, as DNA: TGTGCCAGCAGCTTAACGGGGGGACAGGGGGCTGAGACCCAGTACTTC. Translating it yields CASSLTGGQGAETQYF.

The V call is TRBV5-1, the J call TRBJ2-4, with TRBD1 as a possible D gene (6 bases). The CDR3 extends over 16 amino acids. Deletions cut 4 bases from V and 4 bases from J, with 18 bases between. From germline, CDR1 is SGHRS and CDR2 YFSETQ. CDR3 loop: CASSPSGTGLKNIQYF. The DNA of the CDR3 is TGCGCCAGCAGCCCGTCGGGAACAGGGTTAAAAAACATTCAGTACTTC.

The CDR3: CASSSRGRQDSYEQYF. Written as DNA, the CDR3 is TGTGCCAGCAGCTCAAGAGGGCGGCAGGACTCCTACGAGCAGTACTTC. The J gene is TRBJ2-7, the V gene TRBV7-9, with D possibly TRBD2 on 5 matching bases. The CDR3 runs to 16 residues. The germline V gene encodes CDR1 SEHNR and CDR2 FQNEAQ (reference sequence). Trimming removed 4 bases from V and 0 bases from J, with 16 bases in between.

A few counts support this clone. The V call is TRBV11-2, the J call TRBJ2-1, with TRBD2 matching 9 bases. V lost 0 bases and J lost 8; bases outside the gene matches: 11. The CDR3 is made up of 17 amino acids. Germline lookup yields CDR1 SGHAT and CDR2 FQNNGV. DNA for the CDR3: TGTGCCAGCAGCTTAGAATGGTCCCCTAGCGGGATCCATGAGCAGTTCTTC. Protein sequence: CASSLEWSPSGIHEQFF.

Many counts were recorded for this clone. The rearrangement uses TRBV7-9 and TRBJ2-7; 9 positions match TRBD2. Per the germline V gene, CDR1 is SEHNR and CDR2 is FQNEAQ (reference sequence). The CDR3 has 15 amino acids. Unmatched junction bases numbered 7, after V lost 4 bases and J lost 3 bases. CDR3 bases: TGTGCCAGCAGCTCCCTTTTAGCGGGAGACTACGAGCAGTACTTC. Translation gives CASSSLLAGDYEQYF.

Worth noting for this clone: A read error may produce the germline difference seen at one junction end. Other nucleotide sequences in the sample specify the same CDR3. The chain uses TRBV30 and TRBJ2-1; 7 bases are shared with TRBD2. The CDR3 is 17 residues long. Per the germline V gene, CDR1 is GTSNPN and CDR2 is SVGIG (reference sequence). CDR3 coding DNA: TGTGCCTGGAGTGTACTAGGGCGGGAGTTGTCCTATAATGAGCAGTTCTTC. As protein: CAWSVLGRELSYNEQFF.

CDR3 DNA: TGTGCCAGCAGCTTAGAGAGACCCCTCTGGGCCACTGAAGCTTTCTTT. Translating gives CASSLERPLWATEAFF. The J gene is TRBJ1-1, the V gene TRBV7-9; D not resolved. V shed 1 base and J shed 4 bases, with 16 bases lying between them. CDR3 size: 16 residues. Per germline, CDR1 SEHNR and CDR2 FQNEAQ (reference sequence).

The chain couples TRBV27 to TRBJ2-6; the D gene is possibly TRBD1 (5 bases). This CDR3 is 17 amino acids long. V was pared by 4 bases and J by 0 bases, with 13 bases between. Germline CDR1 and CDR2: MNHEY and SMNVEV (reference sequence). The CDR3 here is CASSYRQRSSGANVLTF. CDR3 coding DNA: TGTGCCAGCAGTTATCGACAGCGCTCCTCTGGGGCCAACGTCCTGACTTTC.

This rearrangement joins TRBV7-6 to TRBJ2-7; TRBD1 is a possible D gene (6 bases). Per the germline V gene, CDR1 is SGHVS and CDR2 is FNYEAQ. V lost 0 bases, J lost 5 bases, and 11 bases lay in between. The CDR3 loop spans 14 amino acids. In DNA form, the CDR3 reads TGTGCCAGCAGCTTAGCTAATACAGGGAACGAGCAGTACTTC. Protein product: CASSLANTGNEQYF.

In its sample, this clone was seen a few times. V is TRBV19 and J is TRBJ2-7; possibly TRBD1 for D (6 bases). CDR3 size: 15 residues. Germline V lookup: CDR1 LNHDA, CDR2 SQIVND (reference sequence). V was cut by 3 bases and J by 2 bases, with 14 bases left in between. CDR3: CASSIFPDSAYEQYF. Written as DNA, the CDR3 is TGTGCCAGTAGTATTTTTCCGGACAGCGCCTACGAGCAGTACTTC.

The chain is built from TRBV30 and TRBJ2-7, with D possibly TRBD1 on 5 matching bases. There are 11 residues in the CDR3. The V gene's germline CDR1 is GTSNPN and CDR2 SVGIG (reference sequence). The CDR3 loop is CGRASSYEQYF. DNA of the CDR3: TGTGGCAGGGCGAGCTCCTACGAGCAGTACTTC. Using reference TRBV30 and TRBJ2-7 for the parts outside the CDR3, the full variable domain is SQTIHQWPATLVQPVGSPLSLECTVEGTSNPNLYWYRQAAGRGLQLLFYSVGIGQISSEVPQNLSASRPQDRQFILSSKKLLLSDSGFYLCGRASSYEQYFGPGTRLTVT.

The DNA for the CDR3 is TGTGCCAGCAGCCTGAGGACTCGTACCTACGAGCAGTACTTC. Translating gives CASSLRTRTYEQYF. The chain carries TRBV5-7 and TRBJ2-7; D is perhaps TRBD2 (5 bases). TRBV5-7 carries the ORF label, with uncertain function. The CDR3 consists of 14 residues. V was clipped by 4 bases and J by 2 bases, with 13 bases between them.

This clone was seen more than once but under ten times. The chain has TRBV18 and TRBJ2-1, with 8 positions matching TRBD1. The CDR3 runs 14 residues. The trim removed 6 bases at V and 7 bases at J, leaving 8 bases unmatched. The germline CDR1 and CDR2 sequences are KGHSH and LQKENI. CDR3 sequence: CASSQGAGSNEQFF. The CDR3 bases are TGTGCCAGCTCTCAGGGGGCAGGGAGTAATGAGCAGTTCTTC.